The 21 T cell receptor beta chains listed next were all sequenced from one sample in a study of fetal regulatory T cell absence and autoimmunity. This table comes from immunoSEQ multiplex PCR, and its TCRdb copy is limited to in-frame clones, with some not included. The sample consists of about 95,000 clones, approximately 79% of them appearing once. Sequences were obtained from pancreas tissue. These receptors all stem from a male donor with IPEX syndrome.

The chain employs TRBV11-3 and TRBJ2-5; 7 nucleotides agree with TRBD2. Trimming removed 2 bases from V and 3 bases from J; junction bases left unmatched: 3. The CDR3 runs to 14 residues. Germline CDR1 is SGHNT and CDR2 is YENEEA. The CDR3 bases are TGTGCCAGCAGCTTATCCAGCGGGGAAGAGACCCAGTACTTC. Its translation is CASSLSSGEETQYF.

The chain links TRBV7-8 to TRBJ1-4; no definite D call. V lost 5 bases and J 4 bases, leaving 14 bases between the germline ends. This CDR3 comprises 15 residues. The germline gives CDR1 SGHVS, CDR2 FQNEAQ. The DNA for the CDR3 is TGTGCCAGCAGCCACGACATAGACATTAATGAAAAACTGTTTTTT. It codes for CASSHDIDINEKLFF.

This clone was observed a few times. The V gene is TRBV2, the J gene TRBJ2-7; D is undetermined. The CDR3 loop spans 12 amino acids. Germline V gives CDR1 SNHLY, CDR2 FYNNEI. V lost 2 bases to trimming and J lost 0 bases, with 2 bases between them. The CDR3 nucleotides read TGTGCCAGCAGTGAAATCTCCTACGAGCAGTACTTC. It yields the protein CASSEISYEQYF.

The J gene is TRBJ2-2, the V gene TRBV5-6; no definite D call. V was pared by 3 bases and J by 5 bases, with 11 bases between. CDR3 length: 14 amino acids. Per the germline V gene, CDR1 is SGHDT and CDR2 is YYEEEE. CDR3 residues: CASSSRRRTGELFF. The CDR3 DNA is TGTGCCAGCAGCTCTCGCCGACGGACCGGGGAGCTGTTTTTT. The complete variable domain, with remaining parts taken from reference TRBV5-6 and TRBJ2-2, reads DAGVTQSPTHLIKTRGQQVTLRCSPKSGHDTVSWYQQALGQGPQFIFQYYEEEERQRGNFPDRFSGHQFPNYSSELNVNALLLGDSALYLCASSSRRRTGELFFGEGSRLTVL.

The chain recombines TRBV4-3 with TRBJ2-7; weak D call: TRBD1 (5 bases). From germline, CDR1 is LGHNA and CDR2 YSLEER. V was cut by 0 bases and J by 5 bases, with 14 bases left in between. CDR3 length: 15 amino acids. CDR3 loop: CASSQDRQGRDEQYF. CDR3 nucleotide sequence: TGCGCCAGCAGCCAAGATCGGCAGGGAAGGGACGAGCAGTACTTC.

The rearrangement uses TRBV10-3 and TRBJ2-5, with 8 bases identical to TRBD2. J lost 2 bases, V lost 3 bases, and 2 bases had no gene match. Germline values: CDR1 ENHRY, CDR2 SYGVKD. This CDR3 has 14 residues. CDR3 bases: TGTGCCATCAGTGAAGGCGGGGGGCAAGAGACCCAGTACTTC. Protein sequence: CAISEGGGQETQYF.

The count of this clone is one. V usage is TRBV18 and J usage is TRBJ1-4; unclear D gene. V lost 6 bases to trimming and J lost 0 bases, with 11 bases between them. CDR1 and CDR2 from the germline V gene are KGHSH and LQKENI. The CDR3 consists of 15 residues. CDR3 in DNA: TGTGCCAGCTCGAGGTCGGCCGCAACTAATGAAAAACTGTTTTTT. Amino acid sequence: CASSRSAATNEKLFF.

This clone was detected only a few times. The V and J genes are TRBV12-5 and TRBJ1-1; 7 bases align to TRBD1. The CDR3 is 13 residues long. V gave up 2 bases and J gave up 4 bases; unmatched junction bases: 1. Germline V gives CDR1 LGHNT, CDR2 FRNRAP. DNA for the CDR3: TGTGCTAGTGGTTTGCACAGGGGCACTGAAGCTTTCTTT. It yields the protein CASGLHRGTEAFF. Full variable domain (outside the CDR3, taken from reference TRBV12-5 and TRBJ1-1): DARVTQTPRHKVTEMGQEVTMRCQPILGHNTVFWYRQTMMQGLELLAYFRNRAPLDDSGMPKDRFSAEMPDATLATLKIQPSEPRDSAVYFCASGLHRGTEAFFGQGTRLTVV.

In its sample, this clone was seen a few times. This chain connects TRBV5-1 to TRBJ2-3; TRBD2 is a possible D gene (6 bases). This CDR3 is 13 amino acids long. Germline V CDR1 and CDR2: SGHRS, YFSETQ. The V end lost 0 bases, the J end lost 4 bases, and 6 bases lay between the germline ends. CDR3 amino acids: CASSLAGADTQYF. CDR3 DNA: TGCGCCAGCAGCTTGGCGGGGGCAGATACGCAGTATTTT.

This clone occurred a few times. The chain couples TRBV4-2 to TRBJ2-7; D gene ambiguous. The CDR3 loop spans 11 amino acids. V lost 3 bases and J lost 0, with 0 bases in between. Germline CDR1 and CDR2: LGHNA and YNFKEQ. The CDR3 here is CASSHSYEQYF. CDR3 coding DNA: TGTGCCAGCAGCCACTCCTACGAGCAGTACTTC.

In this sample, this clone turned up once. V usage is TRBV30 and J usage is TRBJ1-5; TRBD1 matches 7 bases. The CDR3 sequence is 13 residues long. Trimming took 5 bases from V and 4 from J; bases not matched to a gene: 5. Germline lookup yields CDR1 GTSNPN and CDR2 SVGIG (reference sequence). DNA for the CDR3: TGTGCCTGGCAGGGGGGTGGGAATCAGCCCCAGCATTTT. The encoded protein is CAWQGGGNQPQHF.

The chain combines TRBV4-1 with TRBJ2-7, with 9 positions matching TRBD2. Germline CDR1 is MGHRA and CDR2 is YSYEKL. The V gene end was trimmed by 2 bases and the J gene end by 0 bases; junction bases not matched to a gene: 2. The CDR3 has 15 amino acids. CDR3 bases: TGCGCCAGCAGCCAACTAGCGGGGAGCTCCTACGAGCAGTACTTC. Translation: CASSQLAGSSYEQYF.

This sequence joins TRBV5-4 and TRBJ1-2, with no clear D. Germline-derived CDR1 and CDR2 are SGHNT and YYREEE (reference sequence). The CDR3 runs to 15 residues. The germline V and J ends were trimmed by 1 base and 0 bases, with 10 bases remaining between them. The CDR3 nucleotides are TGTGCCAGCAGCTTGTATCCACATACTAACTATGGCTACACCTTC. Encoded protein: CASSLYPHTNYGYTF.

The rearrangement links TRBV10-3 to TRBJ2-7, with 7 bases aligning to TRBD1. This CDR3 comprises 14 residues. The ends lost 4 bases at V and 4 bases at J; junction bases unmatched: 7. Per the germline V gene, CDR1 is ENHRY and CDR2 is SYGVKD. The DNA for the CDR3 is TGTGCCATCAGTGTGAGGGGGCGCGTATACGAGCAGTACTTC. It encodes CAISVRGRVYEQYF.

The V and J genes are TRBV2 and TRBJ1-6; D might be TRBD1 (5 bases). This CDR3 contains 17 residues. The germline CDR1 and CDR2 sequences are SNHLY and FYNNEI. V gave up 4 bases and J gave up 2 bases, with 15 bases separating them. The CDR3 region is CASSVRRDSTYNSPLHF. CDR3 bases: TGTGCCAGCAGTGTCCGCAGGGATAGTACCTATAATTCACCCCTCCACTTT.

The chain has TRBV9 and TRBJ2-1; D call uncertain. CDR1 and CDR2 (germline): SGDLS, YYNGEE. The CDR3 loop spans 14 amino acids. The germline V and J ends were trimmed by 3 bases and 0 bases, with 7 bases remaining between them. The DNA of the CDR3 is TGTGCCAGCAGCGACGGCCGCTCCTACAATGAGCAGTTCTTC. Residues: CASSDGRSYNEQFF. Together with reference TRBV9 and TRBJ2-1, the CDR3 gives the full variable domain: DSGVTQTPKHLITATGQRVTLRCSPRSGDLSVYWYQQSLDQGLQFLIQYYNGEERAKGNILERFSAQQFPDLHSELNLSSLELGDSALYFCASSDGRSYNEQFFGPGTRLTVL.

This rearrangement joins TRBV5-1 to TRBJ2-6; weak D call: TRBD2 (6 bases). V was pared by 1 base and J by 0 bases, with 8 bases between. CDR3 length equals 16 residues. Germline CDR1 is SGHRS and CDR2 is YFSETQ. CDR3: CASSLLASSGANVLTF. The CDR3 bases are TGCGCCAGCAGCTTGCTAGCGAGCTCTGGGGCCAACGTCCTGACTTTC.

The chain is built from TRBV27 and TRBJ2-1; TRBD2 agrees at 8 bases. J was trimmed by 4 bases and V by 4 bases; bases with no gene match: 12. The length of the CDR3 is 17 residues. Germline assignment: CDR1 MNHEY and CDR2 SMNVEV (reference sequence). Here the CDR3 reads CASSSPLAGGKYNEQFF. CDR3 bases: TGTGCCAGCAGTTCCCCTTTGGCGGGGGGAAAGTACAATGAGCAGTTCTTC.

The chain joins TRBV7-2 to TRBJ2-3; D remains ambiguous. CDR3 length equals 12 residues. The V gene lost 5 bases and the J gene lost 2 bases, with 5 bases spanning the gap. CDR1 SGHTA and CDR2 FQGNSA come from the germline V gene. CDR3 loop: CASSTFTDTQYF. Written as DNA, the CDR3 is TGTGCCAGCAGCACATTCACAGATACGCAGTATTTT.

The J gene is TRBJ2-1, the V gene TRBV7-8; 10 nucleotides align to TRBD2. The junction had 8 bases not matched to a gene; V was cut back by 6 bases and J by 6 bases. The germline V gene has CDR1 SGHVS and CDR2 FQNEAQ. This CDR3 spans 15 amino acids. The chain's CDR3 is CASRFTSGTSNEQFF. CDR3 nucleotide sequence: TGTGCCAGCAGATTCACTAGCGGGACGTCCAATGAGCAGTTCTTC.

A remark on this clone: One junction end disagrees with the germline gene, perhaps due to a read error. The chain combines TRBV4-1 with TRBJ1-5; D gene ambiguous. The CDR3 has 12 residues. CDR1 is MGHRA and CDR2 is YSYEKL in the germline V gene. CDR3 DNA sequence: TGCGCCAGCGGCCAAGAAGGGCAGCCCCAGCATTTT. Translated, it gives CASGQEGQPQHF.